The source of this TCR beta chain is a study of cytomegalovirus exposure and HLA in healthy donors. The PCR was carried out with 60 Vbeta primers and 13 Jbeta primers. Profiling relied on immunoSEQ multiplex PCR, and the TCRdb table lists in-frame clones only, not all of them. Among 220,000 or so clones listed, approximately 70% were seen once. Trimming shortened V by 5 bases and J by 1 base, and 11 bases separated the two germline ends. Germline loops: CDR1 SNHLY, CDR2 FYNNEI. CDR3 length equals 14 residues. Sequences were obtained from PBMCs. The chain carries TRBV2 and TRBJ1-2; no firm D call. The clonotype originates from a woman between 25 and 40 years old in good health and CMV-seronegative. Here the CDR3 reads CASSPAEFNYGYTF. DNA for the CDR3: TGTGCCAGCAGTCCCGCCGAGTTTAACTATGGCTACACCTTC.